Listed here are 14 T cell receptor beta chains from one sample, sequenced in a study of cytomegalovirus exposure and HLA in healthy donors. Both 60 Vbeta primers and 13 Jbeta primers went into the PCR. Profiling relied on immunoSEQ multiplex PCR, and the TCRdb table lists in-frame clones only, not all of them. Of about 140,000 clones in the sample, approximately 78% are singletons; the top ten hold roughly 3.2%. Sample: PBMCs. The receptors were sampled from a man younger than 30 in good health and CMV-seropositive.

The V gene is TRBV28, the J gene TRBJ2-1; 7 positions match TRBD1. The CDR3 has 13 residues. Germline V gene data show CDR1 as MDHEN and CDR2 as SYDVKM. The ends lost 3 bases at V and 11 bases at J; junction bases unmatched: 7. CDR3 residues: CASSLHRGLKQFF. CDR3 bases: TGTGCCAGCAGTTTGCACAGGGGATTGAAGCAGTTCTTC. Based on the CDR3 plus reference TRBV28 and TRBJ2-1, the full variable domain is DVKVTQSSRYLVKRTGEKVFLECVQDMDHENMFWYRQDPGLGLRLIYFSYDVKMKEKGDIPEGYSVSREKKERFSLILESASTNQTSMYLCASSLHRGLKQFFGPGTRLTVL.

The chain couples TRBV5-1 to TRBJ1-4; weak D call: TRBD1 (6 bases). This CDR3 is built from 12 residues. Trimming took 0 bases from V and 12 from J, leaving 9 bases between them. Germline lookup yields CDR1 SGHRS and CDR2 YFSETQ. The CDR3 nucleotides are TGCGCCAGCAGCTTGGACAGGGAAGAACTGTTTTTT. It translates to CASSLDREELFF. Supplemented by reference TRBV5-1 and TRBJ1-4, the full variable domain reads KAGVTQTPRYLIKTRGQQVTLSCSPISGHRSVSWYQQTPGQGLQFLFEYFSETQRNKGNFPGRFSGRQFSNSRSEMNVSTLELGDSALYLCASSLDREELFFGSGTQLSVL.

This clone was counted once. CDR3 sequence: CASSLGVGQGARWTEAFF. As DNA, the CDR3 is TGTGCCAGCAGCTTAGGGGTGGGACAGGGGGCGCGGTGGACTGAAGCTTTCTTT. V gene TRBV7-2 combines with J gene TRBJ1-1, with 12 positions matching TRBD1. Germline trimming cut 1 base from V and 5 bases from J; bases unmatched to any gene: 11. CDR1 and CDR2 (germline): SGHTA, FQGNSA. This CDR3 is built from 18 residues.

This clone was picked up a small number of times. The rearrangement links TRBV19 to TRBJ1-5; D remains unclear. CDR3 length equals 15 residues. Trimming shortened V by 4 bases and J by 0 bases, and 10 bases separated the two germline ends. The germline gives CDR1 LNHDA, CDR2 SQIVND (reference sequence). The CDR3 DNA sequence: TGTGCCAGTAGTAGGCAGTCCCTTAGCAATCAGCCCCAGCATTTT. Protein product: CASSRQSLSNQPQHF. Drawing the rest from reference TRBV19 and TRBJ1-5, the complete variable domain is DGGITQSPKYLFRKEGQNVTLSCEQNLNHDAMYWYRQDPGQGLRLIYYSQIVNDFQKGDIAEGYSVSREKKESFPLTVTSAQKNPTAFYLCASSRQSLSNQPQHFGDGTRLSIL.

The rearrangement uses TRBV5-1 and TRBJ1-1, with D perhaps matching TRBD1 (5 bases). The CDR3 has 15 residues. Germline V gene data show CDR1 as SGHRS and CDR2 as YFSETQ. V lost 0 bases, J lost 2 bases, and 11 bases lay in between. CDR3 protein: CASSLDSQGNTEAFF. CDR3 nucleotide sequence: TGCGCCAGCAGCTTGGATTCGCAGGGTAACACTGAAGCTTTCTTT. The complete variable domain, with remaining parts taken from reference TRBV5-1 and TRBJ1-1, reads KAGVTQTPRYLIKTRGQQVTLSCSPISGHRSVSWYQQTPGQGLQFLFEYFSETQRNKGNFPGRFSGRQFSNSRSEMNVSTLELGDSALYLCASSLDSQGNTEAFFGQGTRLTVV.

This clone showed up just once. The rearrangement joins TRBV29-1 to TRBJ1-1, with TRBD1 as a possible D gene (5 bases). Trimming pared 4 bases from V and 3 bases from J, leaving 15 bases between. Looked up from germline, CDR1 is SQVTM and CDR2 is ANQGSEA. The CDR3 loop spans 14 amino acids. CDR3 in DNA: TGCAGCGTTGTTGGGGGGGGGTGGGACACTGAAGCTTTCTTT. It codes for CSVVGGGWDTEAFF.

The V gene is TRBV6-5, the J gene TRBJ2-7; TRBD2 matches 8 bases. The CDR3 runs to 13 residues. Per the germline V gene, CDR1 is MNHEY and CDR2 is SVGAGI. Unmatched junction bases numbered 1, after V lost 4 bases and J lost 2 bases. The chain's CDR3 is CASSSLAAYEQYF. The CDR3 DNA is TGTGCCAGCAGTTCACTAGCGGCCTACGAGCAGTACTTC.

The chain carries TRBV29-1 and TRBJ1-2; a weak D match, TRBD1 (6 bases). This CDR3 is built from 11 residues. Trimming removed 7 bases at V and 7 bases at J, with 13 bases between. Per the germline V gene, CDR1 is SQVTM and CDR2 is ANQGSEA. CDR3 coding DNA: TGCAGCGCCCCTACAGGGTTTGGCTACACCTTC. Amino acid sequence: CSAPTGFGYTF.

The V and J genes are TRBV28 and TRBJ1-1, with TRBD1 matching 8 bases. CDR3 size: 11 residues. Germline lookup yields CDR1 MDHEN and CDR2 SYDVKM. Germline trimming cut 5 bases from V and 13 bases from J; bases unmatched to any gene: 6. The DNA of the CDR3 is TGTGCCAGCAGTCCGGGACAGGCGATTTTCTTT. Translating gives CASSPGQAIFF.

This chain links TRBV7-9 with TRBJ2-1; 9 bases match TRBD2. J was trimmed by 0 bases and V by 7 bases; bases with no gene match: 4. The CDR3 contains 15 residues. Germline-derived CDR1 and CDR2 are SEHNR and FQNEAQ (reference sequence). CDR3: CASTDSGSSYNEQFF. As DNA, the CDR3 is TGTGCCAGCACCGATAGCGGGAGCTCCTACAATGAGCAGTTCTTC.

This clone was seen more than once but under ten times. The chain couples TRBV27 to TRBJ2-7, with unresolved D. Trimming took 2 bases from V and 0 from J, leaving 5 bases between them. The length of the CDR3 is 13 residues. Per germline, CDR1 MNHEY and CDR2 SMNVEV (reference sequence). CDR3 sequence: CASSLTSSYEQYF. The CDR3 nucleotides read TGTGCCAGCAGTTTAACAAGCTCCTACGAGCAGTACTTC.

This sequence joins TRBV28 and TRBJ1-6; 8 bases map to TRBD1. CDR1 is MDHEN, CDR2 SYDVKM, per germline. Trimming took 2 bases from V and 9 from J; bases not matched to a gene: 12. CDR3 length: 17 amino acids. This CDR3 is CASSLRRVRDRSSPLHF. The CDR3 DNA is TGTGCCAGCAGTTTACGCCGGGTCCGGGACAGGAGTTCACCCCTCCACTTT.

This chain joins TRBV19 and TRBJ2-7; TRBD1 matches 12 bases. The CDR3 has 15 amino acids. The germline V gene has CDR1 LNHDA and CDR2 SQIVND (reference sequence). J gave up 2 bases and V 5 bases, and 4 bases lay outside the gene matches. The CDR3 protein is CASSAGTGGTYEQYF. DNA for the CDR3: TGTGCCAGTAGTGCCGGGACAGGGGGCACCTACGAGCAGTACTTC.

This chain uses TRBV27 with TRBJ2-1; 8 positions agree with TRBD2. The CDR3 has 15 residues. Per the germline V gene, CDR1 is MNHEY and CDR2 is SMNVEV (reference sequence). V dropped 6 bases and J dropped 9; count of bases not matched to a gene: 13. CDR3 in DNA: TGTGCCAGCAGAGATCTAGCGGGTCCTTTCTTTGAGCAGTTCTTC. Translated: CASRDLAGPFFEQFF.